This T cell receptor beta chain originates from a study of blood T cell repertoires in COVID-19. Study-wide context: From T cells, B-cell-depleted T cells, or PBMCs came the material, which was cDNA or gDNA.

This clone has just one count. Per the authors' pipeline: Amplification of reference gene primers was used by the study to estimate nucleated cell counts. Generated by immunoSEQ multiplex PCR, the TCRdb table keeps only in-frame clones and is missing some. D and trimming come from the DNA, and the V and J calls and clone size come from that table. The sample shows fewer than 300,000 clones, 80% to 85% of them seen only once. From germline, CDR1 is SGHAT and CDR2 FQDESV (reference sequence). CDR3 length equals 15 residues. The ends lost 8 bases at V and 4 bases at J; junction bases unmatched: 8. Material for sequencing was peripheral blood. This clonotype originated in a woman aged 60-75 years with active or convalescent COVID-19. The chain couples TRBV11-1 to TRBJ2-2; 9 nucleotides align to TRBD1. The CDR3 sequence: CASCRGTGLTGELFF. The CDR3, as DNA: TGTGCCAGCTGCCGCGGGACAGGGCTCACCGGGGAGCTGTTTTTT.